This T cell receptor (beta chain) was recorded in a study of shared clonotypes between healthy human individuals. CDR1 SGHRS and CDR2 YFSETQ come from the germline V gene. The germline V and J ends were trimmed by 0 bases and 7 bases, with 19 bases remaining between them. The CDR3 loop spans 16 amino acids. This clone was found once. The method was immunoSEQ multiplex PCR; TCRdb's version includes in-frame clones alone and lacks a portion of them. The sample includes around 2.1 million clones, approximately 94% of them seen just once. This clonotype was sampled from a man aged 18 to 30 in good health. The chain links TRBV5-1 to TRBJ1-1, with no clear D. Sequencing used naive CD4+ T cells sorted from blood. Described subset: CD45RA+ positively selected. The CDR3 protein is CASSLEPHGERGEAFF. The CDR3 DNA sequence: TGCGCCAGCAGCTTGGAGCCCCATGGGGAAAGAGGTGAAGCTTTCTTT.